This T cell receptor (beta chain) was observed in a study of CD8 T cells in ankylosing spondylitis. This clonotype was detected ten times or more. What it binds is not known. Study-wide results and caveats: Reactive arthritis synovial fluid and blood were previously reported to contain some motif variants.

The CDR3 extends over 11 amino acids. V was pared by 7 bases and J by 6 bases, with 8 bases between. Each CDR3 protein is one row after TCRdb ran MiXCR on the 5' RACE reads. The table includes 290,000 or so distinct CDR3 sequences, less than 25% detected once. The source is a female donor with ankylosing spondylitis or in good health (not recorded which). The chain links TRBV12-3 or TRBV12-4 to TRBJ2-3; no definite D call. Sequencing was performed on blood, either unsorted or a sorted T cell fraction (not recorded which). The CDR3 sequence: CASTYRDTQYF. The CDR3 DNA sequence: TGTGCCAGCACTTATCGGGATACGCAGTATTTT.